This is a list of T cell receptor beta chains from one sample in a study of PD-1 blockade in classical Hodgkin lymphoma. Sequencing used immunoSEQ multiplex PCR; TCRdb keeps in-frame clones, though not all of them. The sample yields tens of thousands of clones, roughly 87% seen once. The material sequenced was CD4+ T cells from blood. These receptors all stem from a human donor with classical Hodgkin lymphoma. CDR3s include the opening cysteine and the closing phenylalanine or tryptophan. The order of the fields is V gene, D gene, clone size, J gene, CDR3 protein, CDR3 DNA. D genes are given only for firm matches. A clone size is listed for some rows: how often the clone was seen (once, few, many), or a class if it is expanded.

TRBV14,.,.,TRBJ1-1,CASSHTAKAFF,TGTGCCAGCAGCCACACAGCTAAAGCTTTCTTT
TRBV6-5,.,.,TRBJ1-1,CASSTRGGATEAFF,TGTGCCAGCAGCACTCGGGGGGGGGCCACTGAAGCTTTCTTT
TRBV28,.,.,TRBJ1-1,CASRQLSEEAFF,TGTGCCAGCAGGCAGCTTAGTGAAGAAGCTTTCTTT
TRBV7-9,.,few,TRBJ1-1,CASRENTEAFF,TGTGCCAGCAGAGAGAACACTGAAGCTTTCTTT
TRBV19,.,.,TRBJ1-5,CASSIDWGANQPQHF,TGTGCCAGTAGTATAGACTGGGGCGCCAATCAGCCCCAGCATTTT
TRBV25-1,.,.,TRBJ1-1,CASSEVGVTEAFF,TGTGCCAGCAGTGAAGTGGGGGTCACTGAAGCTTTCTTT
TRBV2,TRBD2,once,TRBJ2-7,CATKTTSGGYEQYF,TGTGCCACGAAAACGACTAGCGGGGGCTACGAGCAGTACTTC
TRBV6-5,.,.,TRBJ1-2,CASSSGWTAYGYTF,TGTGCCAGCAGCTCCGGGTGGACGGCCTATGGCTACACCTTC
TRBV30,.,.,TRBJ1-2,CAWSADQRAGYTF,TGTGCCTGGAGTGCGGACCAACGTGCTGGCTACACCTTC
TRBV4-2,.,.,TRBJ2-3,CASSQASSDTQYF,TGTGCCAGCAGCCAAGCGTCCTCTGATACGCAGTATTTT
TRBV13,.,.,TRBJ1-1,CASSSGPGRTFF,TGTGCCAGCAGCTCTGGACCGGGGAGAACTTTCTTT
TRBV5-4,.,.,TRBJ2-1,CASSLRQGRQFF,TGTGCCAGCAGCTTGAGGCAGGGCAGGCAGTTCTTC
TRBV6-5,.,.,TRBJ1-6,CASTRDIDSPLHF,TGTGCCAGCACGCGGGACATCGATTCACCCCTCCACTTT
TRBV16,.,.,TRBJ2-2,CATPGPSNTGELFF,TGTGCCACTCCGGGACCCTCGAACACCGGGGAGCTGTTTTTT
TRBV6-4,.,.,TRBJ2-1,CASSAGGSSYNEQFF,TGTGCCAGCAGTGCCGGGGGCTCCTCCTACAATGAGCAGTTCTTC
TRBV27,.,.,TRBJ2-1,CASSYTGGLFYNEQFF,TGTGCCAGCAGTTATACAGGGGGACTATTTTACAATGAGCAGTTCTTC
TRBV5-4,.,.,TRBJ1-6,CASSLKGGSNSPLHF,TGTGCCAGCAGCTTAAAGGGGGGGTCTAATTCACCCCTCCACTTT
TRBV27,TRBD1,few,TRBJ1-2,CASSPSPTGKGYGYTF,TGTGCCAGCAGTCCCTCACCGACAGGGAAAGGCTATGGCTACACCTTC
TRBV2,.,.,TRBJ1-5,CASRALAQRSNQPQHF,TGTGCCAGCAGAGCTTTGGCACAGCGGTCCAATCAGCCCCAGCATTTT
TRBV7-9,.,.,TRBJ2-2,CASTNTRTGPRGDTGELFF,TGTGCCAGCACCAACACGCGGACAGGTCCTCGGGGGGACACCGGGGAGCTGTTTTTT
TRBV19,.,.,TRBJ1-4,CASSAFATNEKLFF,TGTGCCAGTAGTGCCTTTGCAACTAATGAAAAACTGTTTTTT
TRBV11-3,TRBD2,.,TRBJ2-2,CASSSLAGEAGELFF,TGTGCCAGCAGTAGTCTAGCGGGAGAGGCCGGGGAGCTGTTTTTT
TRBV27,.,.,TRBJ2-7,CASSQKSSYEQYF,TGTGCCAGCAGCCAAAAGAGCTCCTACGAGCAGTACTTC
TRBV6-5,.,once,TRBJ1-1,CASSYSPGNTEAFF,TGTGCCAGCAGTTACTCACCTGGGAACACTGAAGCTTTCTTT
TRBV19,.,.,TRBJ1-2,CASTPGVSSRSGYTF,TGTGCCAGTACCCCCGGGGTGAGTTCAAGGAGTGGCTACACCTTC
TRBV30,.,.,TRBJ1-1,CAWSGQYLEAFF,TGTGCCTGGAGCGGACAGTATTTGGAAGCTTTCTTT
TRBV30,.,few,TRBJ1-1,CAWTQGTAGSMAEAFF,TGTGCCTGGACACAAGGGACCGCAGGGTCGATGGCTGAAGCTTTCTTT
TRBV7-8,.,.,TRBJ2-7,CASSLGGTYEQYF,TGTGCCAGCAGCTTAGGTGGGACCTACGAGCAGTACTTC
TRBV29-1,TRBD2,.,TRBJ2-1,CSVAGGVNEQFF,TGCAGCGTTGCGGGAGGGGTCAATGAGCAGTTCTTC
TRBV5-1,.,.,TRBJ2-1,CASSLGGFYNEQFF,TGCGCCAGCAGCTTGGGAGGATTTTACAATGAGCAGTTCTTC
TRBV18,TRBD1,.,TRBJ2-1,CASSQDRGPRDEQFF,TGTGCCAGCTCTCAAGACAGGGGGCCGAGGGATGAGCAGTTCTTC
TRBV5-8,.,.,TRBJ2-7,CASSLDYEQYF,TGTGCCAGCAGCTTGGACTACGAGCAGTACTTC
TRBV10-3,TRBD1,.,TRBJ1-6,CAITPTGDSPLHF,TGTGCCATCACCCCGACAGGGGATTCACCCCTCCACTTT
TRBV7-3,TRBD2,.,TRBJ2-1,CASSPSGIRSEQFF,TGTGCCAGCAGCCCTAGCGGGATTAGGAGTGAGCAGTTCTTC
TRBV18,.,.,TRBJ2-3,CASSPMGLAKTDTQYF,TGTGCCAGCTCACCCATGGGCCTAGCGAAAACAGATACGCAGTATTTT
TRBV5-6,TRBD1,.,TRBJ2-5,CASSFRTGVRETQYF,TGTGCCAGCAGCTTCAGGACAGGGGTCCGAGAGACCCAGTACTTC
TRBV5-6,.,.,TRBJ2-7,CASTWGRQPYEQYF,TGTGCCAGCACCTGGGGACGGCAGCCCTACGAGCAGTACTTC
TRBV29-1,.,.,TRBJ1-2,CSVEKGPNYGYTF,TGCAGCGTTGAGAAGGGGCCTAACTATGGCTACACCTTC
TRBV19,.,once,TRBJ2-2,CASSIFPGRTNTGELFF,TGTGCCAGTAGTATCTTCCCGGGACGGACTAACACCGGGGAGCTGTTTTTT
TRBV5-4,TRBD1,.,TRBJ1-6,CASSPDRGYNSPLHF,TGTGCCAGCAGCCCTGACAGGGGGTATAATTCACCCCTCCACTTT